Below, 26 T cell receptor beta chains from the same sample are listed, as sequenced in a study of cytomegalovirus exposure and HLA in healthy donors. The PCR made use of 60 Vbeta and 13 Jbeta primers. The data were produced by immunoSEQ multiplex PCR, yet TCRdb's version contains in-frame clones alone and is incomplete. The sample shows some 160,000 clones, and 2.1% sits with its ten largest clones. The sample taken for sequencing was PBMCs. These receptors all come from a man aged 30-40 years in good health and CMV-seronegative.

The rearrangement uses TRBV27 and TRBJ1-5, with 9 bases lining up with TRBD1. V was pared by 5 bases and J by 6 bases, with 11 bases of the junction left unmatched. The CDR3 length is 16 residues. Germline V gives CDR1 MNHEY, CDR2 SMNVEV (reference sequence). The CDR3 protein is CASSPDGTGRSQPQHF. The DNA of the CDR3 is TGTGCCAGCAGTCCCGATGGGACAGGGCGTAGTCAGCCCCAGCATTTT.

The CDR3 nucleotides read TGTGCCAGTAGTATGGGGGCCGGAGCTGGAAACACCATATATTTT. Translation gives CASSMGAGAGNTIYF. The V and J genes are TRBV19 and TRBJ1-3; tentative D call: TRBD1 (6 bases). Trimming took 3 bases from V and 2 from J, leaving 11 bases between them. This CDR3 comprises 15 residues. CDR1 is LNHDA, CDR2 SQIVND, per germline (reference sequence).

The rearrangement joins TRBV11-2 to TRBJ1-2, with D possibly TRBD1 on 6 matching bases. V was pared by 2 bases and J by 3 bases, with 13 bases between. Germline CDR1 is SGHAT and CDR2 is FQNNGV. This CDR3 has 15 amino acids. The CDR3, as DNA: TGTGCCAGCAGCTTATTACAGGGATTAGACTATGGCTACACCTTC. This gives the protein CASSLLQGLDYGYTF. Complete variable domain (other parts from reference TRBV11-2 and TRBJ1-2): EAGVAQSPRYKIIEKRQSVAFWCNPISGHATLYWYQQILGQGPKLLIQFQNNGVVDDSQLPKDRFSAERLKGVDSTLKIQPAKLEDSAVYLCASSLLQGLDYGYTFGSGTRLTVV.

This chain connects TRBV7-9 to TRBJ1-2; 10 nucleotides align to TRBD1. V was clipped by 6 bases and J by 3 bases; unmatched bases: 4. Germline values: CDR1 SEHNR, CDR2 FQNEAQ (reference sequence). There are 14 residues in the CDR3. In nucleotides, the CDR3 is TGTGCCAGCAGTTCGACAGGGGGCGACTATGGCTACACCTTC. It is translated as CASSSTGGDYGYTF.

The V call is TRBV19, the J call TRBJ1-1; no reliable D call. Germline V lookup: CDR1 LNHDA, CDR2 SQIVND (reference sequence). Trimming cost V 3 bases and J 1 base, with 6 bases left between them. The CDR3 consists of 13 residues. As DNA, the CDR3 is TGTGCCAGTAGTATGTGGCAGAACACTGAAGCTTTCTTT. Protein: CASSMWQNTEAFF.

J is TRBJ1-2 and V is TRBV7-9; 7 bases match TRBD1. The CDR3 is 17 residues long. Germline CDR1 and CDR2: SEHNR and FQNEAQ (reference sequence). V was clipped by 4 bases and J by 4 bases; unmatched bases: 15. The chain's CDR3 is CASSSLWAETGFYGYTF. The CDR3 DNA follows: TGTGCCAGCAGCTCCCTTTGGGCCGAGACAGGGTTCTATGGCTACACCTTC.

The rearrangement uses TRBV5-1 and TRBJ1-6; TRBD1 matches 8 bases. V lost 4 bases, J lost 6 bases, and 3 bases stayed unmatched. Germline V lookup: CDR1 SGHRS, CDR2 YFSETQ. The CDR3 runs 14 residues. The CDR3 reads CASSAGQANSPLHF. The CDR3, as DNA: TGCGCCAGCAGCGCGGGACAGGCTAATTCACCCCTCCACTTT.

The chain recombines TRBV7-8 with TRBJ1-4; no definite D call. The CDR3 has 15 residues. V was pared by 5 bases and J by 0 bases, with 10 bases between. Germline-derived CDR1 and CDR2 are SGHVS and FQNEAQ. CDR3 nucleotides: TGTGCCAGCAGCGCTGAGAGTGCAACTAATGAAAAACTGTTTTTT. Translation: CASSAESATNEKLFF.

The chain joins TRBV7-2 to TRBJ1-2; weak D call: TRBD1 (6 bases). Trimming stripped 5 bases from V and 4 bases from J, with 20 bases between. From germline, CDR1 is SGHTA and CDR2 FQGNSA. CDR3 size: 16 residues. The CDR3 sequence: CASSPGGQLSAYGYTF. The CDR3 DNA reads as TGTGCCAGCAGCCCAGGCGGACAGTTATCTGCCTATGGCTACACCTTC.

CDR3 sequence: CSVETSGYVNEQFF. Here the CDR3 DNA reads TGCAGCGTTGAGACTAGCGGGTATGTAAATGAGCAGTTCTTC. The rearrangement uses TRBV29-1 and TRBJ2-1; 10 positions match TRBD2. The length of the CDR3 is 14 residues. Germline CDR1 is SQVTM and CDR2 is ANQGSEA. V was clipped by 3 bases and J by 7 bases; unmatched bases: 6.

This rearrangement joins TRBV9 to TRBJ1-2; D may be TRBD1 (5 bases). CDR1 SGDLS and CDR2 YYNGEE come from the germline V gene. The V gene lost 1 base and the J gene lost 6 bases, with 10 bases spanning the gap. The CDR3 is 13 amino acids. The CDR3 loop reads CASSVSREDGYTF. The CDR3 bases are TGTGCCAGCAGCGTATCCAGGGAAGATGGCTACACCTTC.

The V and J genes are TRBV15 and TRBJ2-6; tentatively, D is TRBD1 (5 bases). Germline lookup yields CDR1 LNHNV and CDR2 YYDKDF (reference sequence). CDR3 size: 15 residues. V lost 6 bases and J 0 bases, leaving 9 bases between the germline ends. This chain's CDR3 is CATRGVASGANVLTF. DNA for the CDR3: TGTGCCACCAGAGGGGTTGCCTCTGGGGCCAACGTCCTGACTTTC. Combining the CDR3 with reference TRBV15 and TRBJ2-6 gives the whole variable domain DAMVIQNPRYQVTQFGKPVTLSCSQTLNHNVMYWYQQKSSQAPKLLFHYYDKDFNNEADTPDNFQSRRPNTSFCFLDIRSPGLGDTAMYLCATRGVASGANVLTFGAGSRLTVL.

The V gene is TRBV5-8, the J gene TRBJ2-1, with 11 positions matching TRBD2. Losses at the gene ends were 4 bases for V and 9 bases for J; bases not matched to a gene: 9. The CDR3 loop spans 15 amino acids. Germline V lookup: CDR1 SGHTS, CDR2 YDEGEE. Here the CDR3 reads CASSVPSGRLGEQFF. In DNA, the CDR3 is TGTGCCAGCAGCGTGCCTAGCGGGAGGCTCGGTGAGCAGTTCTTC.

The V gene is TRBV18, the J gene TRBJ2-7, with 10 positions matching TRBD1. This CDR3 contains 14 residues. The junction had 6 bases not matched to a gene; V was cut back by 8 bases and J by 2 bases. The germline V gene encodes CDR1 KGHSH and CDR2 LQKENI. The CDR3 spells CASTRDRGTYEQYF. The CDR3 DNA reads TGTGCCAGCACCCGGGACAGGGGAACCTACGAGCAGTACTTC.

Remarks on this clone: The conserved phenylalanine or tryptophan is not found at the CDR3 terminus, so this likely reflects a read error. The limits of the CDR3 on the DNA are not certain, so only TCRdb's listed CDR3 is given. The chain uses TRBV10-3 and TRBJ1-2; the D call TRBD1 from the table was never checked on the DNA. The CDR3 is 9 residues long, ends included. Germline V gives CDR1 ENHRY, CDR2 SYGVKD. CDR3: CATSTTGGS.

Comment on this clone: The sample has other DNA sequences that encode this CDR3 too. The V gene is TRBV5-1, the J gene TRBJ2-1; D uncertain. Between the trimmed V and J ends, which lost 4 bases and 10 bases, there was a span of 9 bases. This CDR3 has 11 amino acids. CDR1 and CDR2 (germline): SGHRS, YFSETQ. CDR3 sequence reads: CASSLVGEQFF. CDR3 coding DNA: TGCGCCAGCAGCCTAGTTGGGGAGCAGTTCTTC.

The chain carries TRBV6-5 and TRBJ1-1; TRBD1 matches 8 bases. The V and J ends lost 5 bases and 3 bases, in that order; junction bases with no gene match: 5. Germline-derived CDR1 and CDR2 are MNHEY and SVGAGI. The CDR3 runs to 14 residues. The CDR3 protein is CASSPQGAYTEAFF. For the CDR3, the DNA is TGTGCCAGCAGTCCTCAGGGGGCTTACACTGAAGCTTTCTTT.

The genes are TRBV6-1 and TRBJ1-2; D unresolved. The CDR3 spans 14 residues. The V gene lost 2 bases and the J gene lost 2 bases, with 9 bases spanning the gap. From germline, CDR1 is MNHNS and CDR2 SASEGT. CDR3 DNA sequence: TGTGCCAGCAGTGAATTACCGACAAACTATGGCTACACCTTC. Amino acid sequence: CASSELPTNYGYTF.

The J gene is TRBJ2-7, the V gene TRBV6-1, with 10 bases lining up with TRBD1. Germline-derived CDR1 and CDR2 are MNHNS and SASEGT. This CDR3 has 14 amino acids. With 11 bases clipped from V and 1 base from J, the junction kept 8 bases outside the gene matches. The CDR3 bases are TGTGCCGCCACCGGGACAGGGGTTTCCTACGAGCAGTACTTC. Translation gives CAATGTGVSYEQYF.

The chain has TRBV9 and TRBJ2-3, with D possibly TRBD1 on 6 matching bases. The CDR3 contains 13 residues. V gave up 4 bases and J gave up 8 bases, with 14 bases separating them. CDR1 SGDLS and CDR2 YYNGEE come from the germline V gene. In nucleotides, the CDR3 is TGTGCCAGCAGCAGAGAACAGGGCGGTACGCAGTATTTT. Translated, it gives CASSREQGGTQYF.

The rearrangement joins TRBV30 to TRBJ1-1; D is uncertain. Germline V CDR1 and CDR2: GTSNPN, SVGIG (reference sequence). The V end lost 0 bases, the J end lost 7 bases, and 18 bases lay between the germline ends. The CDR3 contains 15 residues. The CDR3 is CAWSVGEAFGLEAFF. In DNA, the CDR3 is TGTGCCTGGAGTGTTGGGGAGGCCTTCGGCCTTGAAGCTTTCTTT.

This chain uses TRBV11-2 with TRBJ2-1, with TRBD2 matching 8 bases. From germline, CDR1 is SGHAT and CDR2 FQNNGV. The CDR3 spans 14 residues. After removal of 5 bases from V and 6 bases from J, the junction contained 6 bases not matched to a gene. In DNA form, the CDR3 reads TGTGCCAGCAGCAGCGGGAGTCGCGTCAATGAGCAGTTCTTC. Residues: CASSSGSRVNEQFF. The full variable domain, with the rest looked up from reference TRBV11-2 and TRBJ2-1, is EAGVAQSPRYKIIEKRQSVAFWCNPISGHATLYWYQQILGQGPKLLIQFQNNGVVDDSQLPKDRFSAERLKGVDSTLKIQPAKLEDSAVYLCASSSGSRVNEQFFGPGTRLTVL.

The chain recombines TRBV5-1 with TRBJ2-1; D is perhaps TRBD2 (5 bases). Per germline, CDR1 SGHRS and CDR2 YFSETQ. V lost 0 bases and J 8 bases, leaving 15 bases between the germline ends. The CDR3 is 15 residues long. CDR3 nucleotides: TGCGCCAGCAGCTTGGGGGAGTCTAGGATGTATGAGCAGTTCTTC. This encodes CASSLGESRMYEQFF.

The chain links TRBV6-5 to TRBJ2-7; D may be TRBD1 (5 bases). V gave up 0 bases and J gave up 6 bases, with 18 bases separating them. Germline loops: CDR1 MNHEY, CDR2 SVGAGI. CDR3 size: 16 residues. The CDR3 loop is CASSYSLPQGGSEQYF. In DNA form, the CDR3 reads TGTGCCAGCAGTTACTCGCTCCCCCAGGGCGGTAGCGAGCAGTACTTC.

This chain connects TRBV2 to TRBJ2-5; possibly TRBD1 for D (5 bases). Germline assignment: CDR1 SNHLY and CDR2 FYNNEI. This CDR3 is built from 16 residues. Trimming cost V 3 bases and J 2 bases, with 16 bases left between them. The CDR3 reads CASSDPGAGSQETQYF. CDR3 coding DNA: TGTGCCAGCAGTGACCCTGGAGCAGGGTCTCAAGAGACCCAGTACTTC.

The rearrangement joins TRBV30 to TRBJ2-7, with D perhaps TRBD2 (5 bases). This CDR3 is built from 14 residues. Between the trimmed V and J ends, which lost 3 bases and 1 base, there was a span of 13 bases. The germline gives CDR1 GTSNPN, CDR2 SVGIG (reference sequence). This CDR3 is CAWSPGIGSYEQYF. The CDR3 region has the DNA TGTGCCTGGAGCCCCGGGATAGGGTCCTACGAGCAGTACTTC.